This TCR beta chain originates from a study of CD8 T cells in Susac syndrome. As for the study in general: Sequencing included Susac syndrome patients, roughly six of them with active disease and roughly eight in remission. Blood was drawn from Susac syndrome patients while they were therapy-naive, on corticosteroids, or on intravenous immunoglobulin alone.

After extraction with the RNeasy kit, roughly 0.5 to 1 ug of the RNA was reverse transcribed using random hexamers. The method of amplification for TCR beta CDR3 was immunoSEQ multiplex PCR, covering 54 Vbeta and 13 Jbeta. Each CDR3 protein gets one entry after TCRdb re-called the immunoSEQ multiplex PCR reads with MiXCR. The table includes around 150,000 distinct CDR3 sequences, approximately 95% detected once. Negative isolation was used for CD8+ and CD4+ T cells, and FACS enrichment was applied to TEMRA cells. The sequence was collected from a human donor with Susac syndrome. Sequenced: CD8+ T cells from PBMCs.

This chain's CDR3 is CASSSDLMVGKEDTQYF. The CDR3 coding sequence is TGTGCCAGCAGCTCGGACCTGATGGTGGGAAAAGAAGATACGCAGTATTTT. The V gene is TRBV13, the J gene TRBJ2-3; D gene uncertain. The germline CDR1 and CDR2 sequences are PRHDT and FYEKMQ (reference sequence). With 4 bases removed from V and 5 bases from J, the gap between germline ends came to 22 bases. This CDR3 comprises 17 residues. Combining the CDR3 with reference TRBV13 and TRBJ2-3 gives the whole variable domain AAGVIQSPRHLIKEKRETATLKCYPIPRHDTVYWYQQGPGQDPQFLISFYEKMQSDKGSIPDRFSAQQFSDYHSELNMSSLELGDSALYFCASSSDLMVGKEDTQYFGPGTRLTVL.